This T cell receptor (beta chain) was observed in a study of shared clonotypes between healthy human individuals. Study-wide context: Each donor had three CD4 naive, three CD4 memory, two CD8 naive and one CD8 memory plate. Findings of the study overall: What naive subsets generally showed was a larger estimated richness than memory subsets showed.

This was a deep-level run. TCRdb keeps only in-frame clones here, not all; method: immunoSEQ multiplex PCR. In the table there are about 1,900,000 clones, just under 95% of which are singletons. This clone was observed a single time. Its specificity is unknown. CD45RO-negative CD8 cells positively selected for CCR7 made up the naive population, which excluded terminally differentiated effector memory CD45RA+ cells. V gave up 5 bases and J gave up 3 bases, with 11 bases separating them. The CDR3 runs 13 residues. The V gene's germline CDR1 is SEHNR and CDR2 FQNEAQ (reference sequence). This sequence originates from a man aged 18-30 years in good health. This chain connects TRBV7-9 to TRBJ2-7; D call uncertain. Sequenced input: naive CD8+ T cells sorted from blood. CDR3 protein: CASSNQDGYEQYF. For the CDR3, the DNA is TGTGCCAGCAGCAATCAGGACGGCTACGAGCAGTACTTC.